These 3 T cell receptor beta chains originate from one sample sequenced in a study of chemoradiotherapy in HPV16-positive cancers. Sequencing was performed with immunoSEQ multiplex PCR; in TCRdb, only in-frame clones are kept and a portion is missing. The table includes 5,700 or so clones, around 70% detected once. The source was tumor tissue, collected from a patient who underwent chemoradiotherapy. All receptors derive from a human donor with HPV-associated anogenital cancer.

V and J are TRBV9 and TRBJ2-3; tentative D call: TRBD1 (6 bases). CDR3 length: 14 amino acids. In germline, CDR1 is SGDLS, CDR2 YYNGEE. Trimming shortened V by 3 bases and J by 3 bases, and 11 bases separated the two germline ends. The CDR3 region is CASSAPTGTDTQYF. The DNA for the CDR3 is TGTGCCAGCAGCGCTCCTACAGGGACAGATACGCAGTATTTT.

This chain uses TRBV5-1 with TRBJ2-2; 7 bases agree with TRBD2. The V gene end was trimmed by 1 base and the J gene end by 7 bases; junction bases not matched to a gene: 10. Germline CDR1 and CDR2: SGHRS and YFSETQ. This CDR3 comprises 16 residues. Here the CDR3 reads CASSLRSQGGIGELFF. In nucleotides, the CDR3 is TGCGCCAGCAGCTTGAGGTCTCAGGGAGGGATCGGGGAGCTGTTTTTT.

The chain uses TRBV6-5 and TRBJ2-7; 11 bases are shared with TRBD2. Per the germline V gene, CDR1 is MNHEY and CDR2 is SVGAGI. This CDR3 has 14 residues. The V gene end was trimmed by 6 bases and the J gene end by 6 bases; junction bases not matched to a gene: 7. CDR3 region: CASRISGRAAEQYF. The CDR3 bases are TGTGCCAGCAGAATTAGCGGGAGGGCCGCCGAGCAGTACTTC.